The 26 T cell receptor beta chains below were found in one sample sequenced in a study of blood T cell repertoires in COVID-19. The assay was immunoSEQ multiplex PCR, and TCRdb's table has in-frame clones only and misses some. The sample carries 200,000 to 300,000 clones, about 87% recorded once. The specimen was peripheral blood. The receptors come from a middle-aged woman with acute or convalescent COVID-19.

The rearrangement links TRBV2 to TRBJ2-5, with 13 bases matching TRBD2. The germline gives CDR1 SNHLY, CDR2 FYNNEI. Trimming removed 9 bases from V and 5 bases from J; junction bases left unmatched: 12. This CDR3 is 16 amino acids long. The CDR3 DNA is TGTGCCAGTAGGACTAGCGGGGGATCAGGCATGGAGACCCAGTACTTC. Protein sequence: CASRTSGGSGMETQYF.

Only a few counts were recorded for this clone. The CDR3 here is CASSIVGTSNTGELFF. The CDR3, as DNA: TGTGCCAGTAGTATAGTCGGGACATCGAACACCGGGGAGCTGTTTTTT. The rearrangement joins TRBV19 to TRBJ2-2, with a weak D call TRBD1 (6 bases). With 1 base removed from V and 0 bases from J, the gap between germline ends came to 9 bases. Germline V gene data show CDR1 as LNHDA and CDR2 as SQIVND (reference sequence). The CDR3 spans 16 residues.

The chain employs TRBV2 and TRBJ1-5, with 9 bases matching TRBD1. The J segment lost 6 bases and the V segment lost 9 bases, leaving 12 bases of the junction unmatched. The germline CDR1 and CDR2 sequences are SNHLY and FYNNEI. The CDR3 has 15 residues. The CDR3 bases are TGTGCCAGTCAAGGAAGGACAGGGGTTTTTCAGCCCCAGCATTTT. Translated: CASQGRTGVFQPQHF.

This clone has just one count. The gene calls are TRBV24-1 and TRBJ1-2; D remains ambiguous. The CDR3 is 15 residues long. V was trimmed by 3 bases and J by 3 bases, leaving 13 bases between them. The V gene's germline CDR1 is KGHDR and CDR2 SFDVKD. CDR3 protein: CATSDPDGSDYGYTF. For the CDR3, the DNA is TGTGCCACCAGTGATCCCGACGGGAGTGACTATGGCTACACCTTC.

The chain couples TRBV9 to TRBJ1-1; D might be TRBD1 (5 bases). V lost 3 bases to trimming and J lost 0 bases, with 12 bases between them. This CDR3 spans 15 amino acids. The germline V gene encodes CDR1 SGDLS and CDR2 YYNGEE. The CDR3 loop is CASSAWGGVNTEAFF. The CDR3, as DNA: TGTGCCAGCAGCGCATGGGGAGGGGTGAACACTGAAGCTTTCTTT. Complete variable domain (other parts from reference TRBV9 and TRBJ1-1): DSGVTQTPKHLITATGQRVTLRCSPRSGDLSVYWYQQSLDQGLQFLIQYYNGEERAKGNILERFSAQQFPDLHSELNLSSLELGDSALYFCASSAWGGVNTEAFFGQGTRLTVV.

CDR3 protein: CASGPPSGGEETQYF. DNA for the CDR3: TGCGCCAGCGGACCTCCTAGCGGGGGGGAGGAGACCCAGTACTTC. This chain uses TRBV5-1 with TRBJ2-5, with 12 bases aligning to TRBD2. Germline loops: CDR1 SGHRS, CDR2 YFSETQ. This CDR3 comprises 15 residues. J gave up 5 bases and V 7 bases, and 9 bases lay outside the gene matches.

This chain connects TRBV12-3 or TRBV12-4 to TRBJ2-2; no reliable D call. CDR3 length: 11 residues. V lost 8 bases and J lost 3, with 4 bases in between. The CDR3 protein is CASRYTGELFF. CDR3 sequence (DNA): TGTGCCAGCCGGTACACCGGGGAGCTGTTTTTT.

V gene TRBV7-3 combines with J gene TRBJ1-3; a weak D match, TRBD1 (6 bases). V lost 2 bases, J lost 2 bases, and 7 bases lay in between. Germline V gene data show CDR1 as SGHTA and CDR2 as FQGTGA. CDR3 size: 14 residues. The CDR3 region has the DNA TGTGCCAGCAGCTTATCAGGGGCTGGAAACACCATATATTTT. Protein sequence: CASSLSGAGNTIYF.

The chain combines TRBV20-1 with TRBJ2-3; possible D gene TRBD2, 5 bases. Germline V CDR1 and CDR2: DFQATT, SNEGSKA (reference sequence). The CDR3 runs to 10 residues. V gave up 6 bases and J gave up 11 bases, with 12 bases separating them. The CDR3 loop is CSALVGEQYF. The CDR3 nucleotides read TGCAGTGCGTTGGTCGGGGAGCAGTATTTT.

The CDR3 region is CASSESSYSNQPQHF. As DNA, the CDR3 is TGTGCCAGCAGTGAAAGTAGCTATAGCAATCAGCCCCAGCATTTT. The chain joins TRBV6-1 to TRBJ1-5; D is unclear. The germline V gene encodes CDR1 MNHNS and CDR2 SASEGT. Deletions cut 2 bases from V and 0 bases from J, with 8 bases between. The CDR3 runs to 15 residues.

V is TRBV19 and J is TRBJ1-3, with D possibly being TRBD1 (6 bases). The germline V and J ends were trimmed by 8 bases and 0 bases, with 11 bases remaining between them. CDR1 and CDR2 (germline): LNHDA, SQIVND (reference sequence). The CDR3 sequence is 14 residues long. As DNA, the CDR3 is TGTGCCAGTGGGAGAGGGGGCTCTGGAAACACCATATATTTT. This translates into CASGRGGSGNTIYF.

This clone was seen more than once but under ten times. This chain joins TRBV2 and TRBJ1-2; D is uncertain. V was clipped by 7 bases and J by 0 bases, with 18 bases between them. The CDR3 is made up of 16 amino acids. The V gene's germline CDR1 is SNHLY and CDR2 FYNNEI. The CDR3 loop reads CASILGRTVSNYGYTF. In DNA form, the CDR3 reads TGTGCCAGCATCCTTGGCAGAACAGTTTCTAACTATGGCTACACCTTC.

The rearrangement joins TRBV4-1 to TRBJ1-4; 8 bases are a match to TRBD1. The CDR3 contains 19 residues. Per germline, CDR1 MGHRA and CDR2 YSYEKL. V was clipped by 1 base and J by 8 bases; unmatched bases: 18. The CDR3 DNA sequence: TGCGCCAGCAGCCAAGGGGGGACAGGCCGGCGAAACGAGAAGGAAAAACTGTTTTTT. Its translation: CASSQGGTGRRNEKEKLFF.

This clone has at least ten counts. The genes are TRBV4-1 and TRBJ1-2; 7 bases are a match to TRBD1. Germline values: CDR1 MGHRA, CDR2 YSYEKL. J was trimmed by 6 bases and V by 0 bases; bases with no gene match: 7. CDR3 size: 15 residues. The CDR3 here is CASSQDPGRGDGYTF. The DNA for the CDR3 is TGCGCCAGCAGCCAAGATCCAGGCAGGGGGGATGGCTACACCTTC.

The chain uses TRBV4-1 and TRBJ1-1; D might be TRBD1 (5 bases). The V gene lost 0 bases and the J gene lost 4 bases, with 12 bases spanning the gap. The CDR3 has 15 residues. The germline CDR1 and CDR2 sequences are MGHRA and YSYEKL. CDR3 DNA sequence: TGCGCCAGCAGCCAAGATCATGGGGCTAGCACTGAAGCTTTCTTT. It yields the protein CASSQDHGASTEAFF.

The chain uses TRBV19 and TRBJ2-3; TRBD2 matches 7 bases. J was trimmed by 2 bases and V by 3 bases; bases with no gene match: 5. The CDR3 is 15 residues long. Germline values: CDR1 LNHDA, CDR2 SQIVND (reference sequence). In DNA form, the CDR3 reads TGTGCCAGTAGTATGATCGGGACTAACACAGATACGCAGTATTTT. The encoded protein is CASSMIGTNTDTQYF.

The genes are TRBV11-2 and TRBJ2-3; perhaps TRBD2 as D (6 bases). The CDR3 runs to 17 residues. The V gene lost 4 bases and the J gene lost 6 bases, with 23 bases spanning the gap. CDR1 is SGHAT, CDR2 FQNNGV, per germline. CDR3: CASSSRGLAHNSDTQYF. The CDR3 bases are TGTGCCAGCAGCTCCCGAGGGCTAGCGCACAACTCGGATACGCAGTATTTT.

The V call is TRBV7-9, the J call TRBJ1-4; D remains unclear. Trimming cost V 5 bases and J 8 bases, with 9 bases left between them. The CDR3 has 12 residues. Germline lookup yields CDR1 SEHNR and CDR2 FQNEAQ (reference sequence). The CDR3 sequence is CASSIAGEKLFF. DNA for the CDR3: TGTGCCAGCAGCATTGCGGGGGAAAAACTGTTTTTT.

V is TRBV5-4 and J is TRBJ2-5; 9 bases agree with TRBD2. The CDR3 has 15 amino acids. The trim removed 3 bases at V and 2 bases at J, leaving 5 bases unmatched. Germline-derived CDR1 and CDR2 are SGHNT and YYREEE (reference sequence). CDR3 nucleotides: TGTGCCAGCAGCTCTCTAGCGGGGACACAAGAGACCCAGTACTTC. This encodes CASSSLAGTQETQYF.

The V gene is TRBV29-1, the J gene TRBJ1-2; weak D call: TRBD1 (6 bases). Germline CDR1 reads SQVTM; CDR2 reads ANQGSEA. V lost 6 bases and J 5 bases, leaving 16 bases between the germline ends. This CDR3 contains 13 residues. The CDR3 DNA sequence: TGCAGCGTATCGGGGGGCGCGGGGTATGGCTACACCTTC. Translated: CSVSGGAGYGYTF.

The chain links TRBV9 to TRBJ2-1, with TRBD2 matching over 12 bases. The CDR3 is 15 residues long. The germline gives CDR1 SGDLS, CDR2 YYNGEE. The ends lost 4 bases at V and 7 bases at J; junction bases unmatched: 6. The DNA for the CDR3 is TGTGCCAGCAGCTCTAGCGGGGGGGCTTGGAATGAGCAGTTCTTC. Protein sequence: CASSSSGGAWNEQFF.

The chain is built from TRBV2 and TRBJ1-6; D not certain. The CDR3 contains 16 residues. Trimming left V 3 bases short and J 4 bases short, with 13 bases between. Germline loops: CDR1 SNHLY, CDR2 FYNNEI. Written as DNA, the CDR3 is TGTGCCAGCAGTGAGTTTGGCCGAAATTATAATTCACCCCTCCACTTT. It encodes CASSEFGRNYNSPLHF.

The gene calls are TRBV29-1 and TRBJ1-1; the match to TRBD1 covers 8 bases. Germline V gene lookup returns CDR1 SQVTM and CDR2 ANQGSEA. This CDR3 contains 15 residues. V lost 2 bases, J lost 0 bases, and 5 bases stayed unmatched. The CDR3 nucleotides read TGCAGCGTTGAAACGACAGGGGACATGAACACTGAAGCTTTCTTT. It encodes CSVETTGDMNTEAFF. Based on the CDR3 plus reference TRBV29-1 and TRBJ1-1, the full variable domain is SAVISQKPSRDICQRGTSLTIQCQVDSQVTMMFWYRQQPGQSLTLIATANQGSEATYESGFVIDKFPISRPNLTFSTLTVSNMSPEDSSIYLCSVETTGDMNTEAFFGQGTRLTVV.

V usage is TRBV29-1 and J usage is TRBJ1-3; 10 bases map to TRBD1. Germline values: CDR1 SQVTM, CDR2 ANQGSEA. The CDR3 sequence is 13 residues long. The V gene end was trimmed by 6 bases and the J gene end by 7 bases; junction bases not matched to a gene: 6. CDR3 protein: CSVTGTGENTIYF. CDR3 nucleotide sequence: TGCAGCGTCACCGGGACAGGGGAGAACACCATATATTTT.

This rearrangement joins TRBV28 to TRBJ1-4, with TRBD1 as a possible D gene (5 bases). CDR3 length: 16 residues. The V gene's germline CDR1 is MDHEN and CDR2 SYDVKM. The ends were cut back, 3 bases at V and 8 bases at J, with 19 bases in the middle. CDR3 DNA sequence: TGTGCCAGCAGTTTCCCTTGGAGGGACGCAACGGAAAAACTGTTTTTT. It codes for CASSFPWRDATEKLFF.

This sequence joins TRBV6-4 and TRBJ1-1; TRBD1 matches 8 bases. Per the germline V gene, CDR1 is MRHNA and CDR2 is SNTAGT. This CDR3 contains 14 residues. With 3 bases clipped from V and 7 bases from J, the junction kept 7 bases outside the gene matches. CDR3 residues: CASSDRDRPGEAFF. The CDR3 nucleotides are TGTGCCAGCAGTGATCGGGACAGGCCGGGTGAAGCTTTCTTT.